Below, 28 T cell receptor beta chains from the same sample are listed, as sequenced in a study of T-cell memory formation after mild COVID-19. TCRdb used MiXCR to reprocess the 5' RACE reads, holding one entry per CDR3 protein. The sample shows about 470,000 distinct CDR3 sequences, more than 20% of them seen only once. The sequenced sample consisted of PBMCs or a T cell subset sorted from them (not recorded which). Source of these receptors: an adult woman who had mild COVID-19 (a few samples of this study predate the infection). Cell type and time point are not known.

This clonotype was seen only a few times. The chain combines TRBV10-3 with TRBJ2-5; 7 positions match TRBD2. This CDR3 has 16 amino acids. V was pared by 5 bases and J by 4 bases, with 13 bases of the junction left unmatched. The germline V gene has CDR1 ENHRY and CDR2 SYGVKD. CDR3 sequence: CAISPSRLAAAETQYF. The CDR3 nucleotides read TGTGCCATCAGTCCCTCCAGGCTAGCGGCCGCAGAGACCCAGTACTTC.

The chain carries TRBV20-1 and TRBJ1-2, with D uncertain. Germline V gene data show CDR1 as DFQATT and CDR2 as SNEGSKA (reference sequence). CDR3 length: 14 amino acids. V was trimmed by 1 base and J by 7 bases, leaving 16 bases between them. The CDR3 DNA reads TGCAGTGCTAGAGCCCCCCGCGGGGATGGTGGCTACACCTTC. It is translated as CSARAPRGDGGYTF.

This clonotype was detected a few times. The chain has TRBV7-3 and TRBJ2-1, with TRBD2 matching 14 bases. The CDR3 covers 16 residues. CDR1 and CDR2 from the germline V gene are SGHTA and FQGTGA. J gave up 7 bases and V 4 bases, and 6 bases lay outside the gene matches. DNA of the CDR3: TGTGCCAGCAGCTCGGGACTAGCGGGAGCGGGTAATGAGCAGTTCTTC. This gives the protein CASSSGLAGAGNEQFF. Drawing the rest from reference TRBV7-3 and TRBJ2-1, the complete variable domain is GAGVSQTPSNKVTEKGKYVELRCDPISGHTALYWYRQSLGQGPEFLIYFQGTGAADDSGLPNDRFFAVRPEGSVSTLKIQRTERGDSAVYLCASSSGLAGAGNEQFFGPGTRLTVL.

This chain links TRBV12-3 or TRBV12-4 with TRBJ2-2, with 9 positions matching TRBD1. After removal of 6 bases from V and 0 bases from J, the junction contained 11 bases not matched to a gene. The CDR3 sequence is 18 residues long. In DNA form, the CDR3 reads TGTGCCAGCAGAACCGGACAGGGGACGGACTCGAACACCGGGGAGCTGTTTTTT. This translates into CASRTGQGTDSNTGELFF.

This clonotype was counted between two and nine times. The genes are TRBV5-1 and TRBJ2-7, with 10 bases identical to TRBD2. Germline V lookup: CDR1 SGHRS, CDR2 YFSETQ. This CDR3 comprises 14 residues. Trimming removed 10 bases from V and 5 bases from J; junction bases left unmatched: 12. CDR3 nucleotide sequence: TGCGCCTCGGCGGAAGCGGGGGGGCTGAACGAGCAGTACTTC. Protein: CASAEAGGLNEQYF.

This clonotype was picked up a small number of times. This rearrangement joins TRBV6-1 to TRBJ2-3; the D gene is possibly TRBD1 (5 bases). The CDR3 length is 16 residues. Germline CDR1 MNHNS, CDR2 SASEGT. Trimming stripped 2 bases from V and 1 base from J, with 13 bases between. The DNA for the CDR3 is TGTGCCAGCAGTGAACAAGGGGCTCGGGGCACAGATACGCAGTATTTT. Encoded protein: CASSEQGARGTDTQYF.

This clonotype was observed a few times. The chain joins TRBV12-5 to TRBJ2-2, with no clear D. V lost 4 bases, J lost 8 bases, and 5 bases lay in between. CDR3 length: 11 residues. Germline V gene data show CDR1 as LGHNT and CDR2 as FRNRAP. The CDR3: CASGSIGELFF. CDR3 nucleotides: TGTGCTAGTGGTTCTATTGGGGAGCTGTTTTTT.

This clonotype was seen repeatedly, ten times or more. The rearrangement links TRBV7-9 to TRBJ2-1, with 8 bases lining up with TRBD1. This CDR3 contains 15 residues. Germline assignment: CDR1 SEHNR and CDR2 FQNEAQ (reference sequence). Unmatched junction bases numbered 11, after V lost 4 bases and J lost 9 bases. CDR3 amino acids: CASSSRTGPLPEQFF. The CDR3 nucleotides are TGTGCCAGCAGCTCAAGGACAGGGCCCCTCCCTGAGCAGTTCTTC.

This chain connects TRBV12-3 or TRBV12-4 to TRBJ2-2; D is ambiguous. This CDR3 has 14 amino acids. V lost 4 bases, J lost 2 bases, and 8 bases lay in between. In DNA form, the CDR3 reads TGTGCCAGCAGTTGGACCCTCAACACCGGGGAGCTGTTTTTT. Protein product: CASSWTLNTGELFF.

The chain carries TRBV12-3 or TRBV12-4 and TRBJ2-7, with 14 bases fitting TRBD2. Trimming took 5 bases from V and 2 from J; bases not matched to a gene: 5. The CDR3 loop spans 16 amino acids. Here the CDR3 DNA reads TGTGCCAGCAGTCTGGGACTAGCGGGAGCCACCTACGAGCAGTACTTC. This codes for CASSLGLAGATYEQYF.

The chain couples TRBV29-1 to TRBJ2-1, with D hard to call. This CDR3 region has 13 residues. Trimming removed 4 bases from V and 8 bases from J, with 15 bases in between. The germline gives CDR1 SQVTM, CDR2 ANQGSEA. The CDR3 nucleotides are TGCAGCGTTGCTCGGGCCATGGTCGATGAGCAGTTCTTC. It specifies CSVARAMVDEQFF.

The V call is TRBV15, the J call TRBJ2-2; D is unresolved. The ends were cut back, 1 base at V and 6 bases at J, with 9 bases in the middle. CDR1 is LNHNV and CDR2 is YYDKDF in the germline V gene (reference sequence). This CDR3 has 14 residues. DNA for the CDR3: TGTGCCACCAGCAGAGTCCTTATGGCCGGGGAGCTGTTTTTT. Its translation is CATSRVLMAGELFF.

The V gene is TRBV12-3 or TRBV12-4, the J gene TRBJ2-7; no clear D. The CDR3 spans 15 residues. Trimming cost V 8 bases and J 6 bases, with 23 bases left between them. The CDR3 protein is CASSIRETNAREQYF. In nucleotides, the CDR3 is TGTGCCAGCTCGATACGCGAGACAAACGCTCGCGAGCAGTACTTC.

This clonotype was picked up many times. This chain links TRBV13 with TRBJ2-7, with 11 bases fitting TRBD1. In germline, CDR1 is PRHDT, CDR2 FYEKMQ (reference sequence). The CDR3 consists of 19 residues. The V and J ends lost 5 bases and 3 bases, in that order; junction bases with no gene match: 18. The chain's CDR3 is CASSPSRTGGLSKSYEQYF. The CDR3 DNA follows: TGTGCCAGCAGCCCCAGTAGGACAGGGGGCTTATCGAAAAGCTACGAGCAGTACTTC.

The table lists this clonotype with a few counts. This chain joins TRBV7-9 and TRBJ2-3; no clear D. The V end was cut by 2 bases, the J end by 6 bases, with 6 bases between. The CDR3 loop spans 12 amino acids. Germline V gene sequence: CDR1 SEHNR, CDR2 FQNEAQ (reference sequence). As DNA, the CDR3 is TGTGCCAGCAGCTTATTGTACGATACGCAGTATTTT. This encodes CASSLLYDTQYF.

This clonotype has more than one count but fewer than ten. This chain joins TRBV4-3 and TRBJ2-7, with D perhaps TRBD1 (6 bases). Germline CDR1 LGHNA, CDR2 YSLEER. There are 16 residues in the CDR3. Trimming cost V 0 bases and J 3 bases, with 15 bases left between them. CDR3 nucleotide sequence: TGCGCCAGCAGCCAAGATAGTACAGGGAGCCTCTACGAGCAGTACTTC. Translating gives CASSQDSTGSLYEQYF.

The chain couples TRBV3-2 to TRBJ2-3. TRBV3-2 counts as a pseudogene. The CDR3 covers 16 residues. The CDR3 DNA reads TGTGCCAGCAGCCAAGATGGGAACTTGACCCCAGATACGCAGTATTTT. It yields the protein CASSQDGNLTPDTQYF.

This clonotype was seen more than once but under ten times. The gene calls are TRBV9 and TRBJ2-4, with D uncertain. V was pared by 3 bases and J by 6 bases, with 16 bases between. The CDR3 is 15 amino acids. Germline-derived CDR1 and CDR2 are SGDLS and YYNGEE. CDR3 coding DNA: TGTGCCAGCAGCGCCGAAGGGCAGTCGCGAAACATTCAGTACTTC. This encodes CASSAEGQSRNIQYF.

V is TRBV7-6 and J is TRBJ2-5, with D possibly being TRBD2 (5 bases). V lost 5 bases and J lost 5, with 24 bases in between. This CDR3 contains 17 residues. CDR1 SGHVS and CDR2 FNYEAQ come from the germline V gene. The CDR3 bases are TGTGCCAGCAGCCCCCTACCCCTCCAGCCGGGATCCGAGACCCAGTACTTC. It specifies CASSPLPLQPGSETQYF.

V usage is TRBV20-1 and J usage is TRBJ2-1; 11 positions agree with TRBD2. V trimming: 4 bases; J trimming: 11 bases; junction bases outside the gene matches: 10. CDR1 is DFQATT and CDR2 is SNEGSKA in the germline V gene (reference sequence). The CDR3 runs 14 residues. The CDR3 is CSATLAGGSPKQFF. CDR3 in DNA: TGCAGTGCTACCCTAGCGGGAGGCAGCCCAAAGCAGTTCTTC.

This clonotype was detected a few times. The CDR3 coding sequence is TGTGCCACCAGCGAATTAGCGGGAGGTTTGGATGAGCAGTTCTTC. Translating it yields CATSELAGGLDEQFF. The chain links TRBV24-1 to TRBJ2-1; 10 bases are shared with TRBD2. The CDR3 has 15 amino acids. The germline V gene encodes CDR1 KGHDR and CDR2 SFDVKD. The J segment lost 8 bases and the V segment lost 7 bases, leaving 10 bases of the junction unmatched.

The chain combines TRBV9 with TRBJ2-5, with a possible D match to TRBD1 (6 bases). Trimming removed 0 bases from V and 0 bases from J, with 12 bases in between. Germline values: CDR1 SGDLS, CDR2 YYNGEE. The CDR3 spans 16 residues. CDR3: CASSVEGQTYQETQYF. The CDR3 DNA is TGTGCCAGCAGCGTAGAAGGACAGACGTACCAAGAGACCCAGTACTTC.

This clonotype was counted a few times. The chain links TRBV5-1 to TRBJ1-2, with 8 bases that match TRBD1. Germline CDR1 and CDR2: SGHRS and YFSETQ. The CDR3 extends over 12 amino acids. V was pared by 4 bases and J by 8 bases, with 4 bases of the junction left unmatched. The CDR3 DNA sequence: TGCGCCAGCAGCACGGACAGGGACGGCTACACCTTC. Its translation: CASSTDRDGYTF.

The chain employs TRBV5-1 and TRBJ2-7; D unresolved. Trimming left V 4 bases short and J 6 bases short, with 14 bases between. CDR3 length: 13 amino acids. Germline CDR1 is SGHRS and CDR2 is YFSETQ. The CDR3 DNA reads as TGCGCCAGCAGCCAAACACCACGGGCCGAGCAGTACTTC. Encoded protein: CASSQTPRAEQYF.

This rearrangement joins TRBV7-6 to TRBJ2-7, with D perhaps matching TRBD1 (5 bases). CDR3 length: 13 amino acids. Germline-derived CDR1 and CDR2 are SGHVS and FNYEAQ. Between the trimmed V and J ends, which lost 1 base and 6 bases, there was a span of 10 bases. The CDR3 nucleotides are TGTGCCAGCAGCTTAGAGGGGAATAGCGAGCAGTACTTC. As protein: CASSLEGNSEQYF.

This clonotype was detected only once. The chain employs TRBV20-1 and TRBJ1-1, with D unclear. Trimming removed 0 bases at V and 4 bases at J, with 15 bases between. The CDR3 totals 15 residues. CDR1 is DFQATT, CDR2 SNEGSKA, per germline (reference sequence). The CDR3 loop reads CSARDLSGIGTEAFF. CDR3 sequence (DNA): TGCAGTGCTAGAGATTTGTCGGGGATTGGCACTGAAGCTTTCTTT.

This clonotype was seen a few times. The genes are TRBV7-9 and TRBJ2-1, with D possibly matching TRBD2 (6 bases). Trimming removed 5 bases at V and 15 bases at J, with 17 bases between. Germline V CDR1 and CDR2: SEHNR, FQNEAQ (reference sequence). This CDR3 is built from 12 residues. CDR3 DNA sequence: TGTGCCAGCAGCATTTCTAGCGTACCTGGGTTCTTC. Amino acids: CASSISSVPGFF. The variable domain in full, with the rest retrieved from reference TRBV7-9 and TRBJ2-1, is DTGVSQNPRHKITKRGQNVTFRCDPISEHNRLYWYRQTLGQGPEFLTYFQNEAQLEKSRLLSDRFSAERPKGSFSTLEIQRTEQGDSAMYLCASSISSVPGFFGPGTRLTVL.

This rearrangement joins TRBV14 to TRBJ2-1; D not resolved. Germline lookup yields CDR1 SGHDN and CDR2 FVKESK. V was trimmed by 1 base and J by 2 bases, leaving 6 bases between them. The length of the CDR3 is 14 residues. CDR3 in DNA: TGTGCCAGCAGCCAAGGAAGTACCTACAATGAGCAGTTCTTC. Translating it yields CASSQGSTYNEQFF.